Listed below are T cell receptor beta chains from one sample, sequenced in a study of cytomegalovirus exposure and HLA in healthy donors. Profiling relied on immunoSEQ multiplex PCR, and the TCRdb table lists in-frame clones only, not all of them. Here the sample spans under 200,000 clones, about 76% being singletons. Sequencing input: PBMCs. These TCRs come from a male donor in good health and CMV-seropositive. Both conserved end residues are part of each CDR3. The order of the fields is V gene, D gene, J gene, clone size, CDR3 DNA, CDR3 protein. D genes are given only for firm matches. The size of a clone is reported for some rows only, either as once, few or many, or as a class for expanded clones.

v_gene: TRBV9; d_gene: .; j_gene: TRBJ2-2; abundance: few; CDR3nt: TGTGCCAGCAGCCGGATGACAGTAACGGAGCTGTTTTTT; CDR3aa: CASSRMTVTELFF
v_gene: TRBV19; d_gene: .; j_gene: TRBJ2-5; abundance: .; CDR3nt: TGTGCCAGTAGTATAGATCTGAACGGGGAAGAGACCCAGTACTTC; CDR3aa: CASSIDLNGEETQYF
v_gene: TRBV7-9; d_gene: .; j_gene: TRBJ1-3; abundance: once; CDR3nt: TGTGCCAGCAGCTTTCGCAGCTCTGGAAACACCATATATTTT; CDR3aa: CASSFRSSGNTIYF
v_gene: TRBV6-9; d_gene: .; j_gene: TRBJ2-7; abundance: once; CDR3nt: TGTGCCAGCACCCCAGCGGACGAGCAGTACTTC; CDR3aa: CASTPADEQYF
v_gene: TRBV6-5; d_gene: TRBD1; j_gene: TRBJ2-7; abundance: .; CDR3nt: TGTGCCAGCAGTTACTCGGGCGCAGGGGGCTACGAGCAGTACTTC; CDR3aa: CASSYSGAGGYEQYF
v_gene: TRBV5-1; d_gene: TRBD1; j_gene: TRBJ2-1; abundance: .; CDR3nt: TGCGCCAGCAGCCCCCGGGACAGGGGTTTCAATGAGCAGTTCTTC; CDR3aa: CASSPRDRGFNEQFF
v_gene: TRBV5-4; d_gene: .; j_gene: TRBJ2-3; abundance: .; CDR3nt: TGTGCCAGCAGCAGTCTGGCGGGGAACACAGATACGCAGTATTTT; CDR3aa: CASSSLAGNTDTQYF
v_gene: TRBV18; d_gene: .; j_gene: TRBJ2-7; abundance: .; CDR3nt: TGTGCCAGCTCACCAGGAGACAGCTACGAGCAGTACTTC; CDR3aa: CASSPGDSYEQYF
v_gene: TRBV2; d_gene: .; j_gene: TRBJ2-7; abundance: .; CDR3nt: TGTGCCAGCCAGAATTCCAGGGTCGAGCAGTACTTC; CDR3aa: CASQNSRVEQYF
v_gene: TRBV7-9; d_gene: .; j_gene: TRBJ2-5; abundance: .; CDR3nt: TGTGCCAGCAGTTTTTCCGACAGTTCGATCCAAGAGACCCAGTACTTC; CDR3aa: CASSFSDSSIQETQYF
v_gene: TRBV5-4; d_gene: .; j_gene: TRBJ2-2; abundance: .; CDR3nt: TGTGCCAGCAGCTTTAGCGGAGGGAACACCGGGGAGCTGTTTTTT; CDR3aa: CASSFSGGNTGELFF
v_gene: TRBV7-2; d_gene: .; j_gene: TRBJ2-7; abundance: .; CDR3nt: TGTGCCAGCAGCTTAGTCGCGAGCGGCTCTACCTACGAGCAGTACTTC; CDR3aa: CASSLVASGSTYEQYF
v_gene: TRBV7-2; d_gene: .; j_gene: TRBJ2-7; abundance: .; CDR3nt: TGTGCCAGCAGCAGAAGCGAAGGGGCCTACGAGCAGTACTTC; CDR3aa: CASSRSEGAYEQYF
v_gene: TRBV7-6; d_gene: TRBD2; j_gene: TRBJ2-2; abundance: .; CDR3nt: TGTGCCAGCAGCCTCCGAGCGGGGGACATCACCGGGGAGCTGTTTTTT; CDR3aa: CASSLRAGDITGELFF
v_gene: TRBV6-4; d_gene: TRBD1; j_gene: TRBJ2-3; abundance: .; CDR3nt: TGTGCCACCCGGGACAGGGTATCGGATACGCAGTATTTT; CDR3aa: CATRDRVSDTQYF
v_gene: TRBV6-4; d_gene: TRBD1; j_gene: TRBJ1-2; abundance: .; CDR3nt: TGTGCCAGCAGTGACACAGGGGGAACGGCTAACTATGGCTACACCTTC; CDR3aa: CASSDTGGTANYGYTF
v_gene: TRBV5-6; d_gene: .; j_gene: TRBJ2-7; abundance: .; CDR3nt: TGTGCCAGCAGCCGTGTACTCCTCAACGAGCAGTACTTC; CDR3aa: CASSRVLLNEQYF
v_gene: TRBV6-5; d_gene: TRBD1; j_gene: TRBJ1-1; abundance: .; CDR3nt: TGTGCCAGCGGGCAGGGGGAGACTGAAGCTTTCTTT; CDR3aa: CASGQGETEAFF
v_gene: TRBV25-1; d_gene: .; j_gene: TRBJ1-1; abundance: .; CDR3nt: TGTGCCAGCAGAGAGGCCCGAAACACTGAAGCTTTCTTT; CDR3aa: CASREARNTEAFF
v_gene: TRBV4-2; d_gene: .; j_gene: TRBJ1-1; abundance: .; CDR3nt: TGTGCCAGCAGCCAAGGTACCGGGGAAGCTTTCTTT; CDR3aa: CASSQGTGEAFF
v_gene: TRBV18; d_gene: .; j_gene: TRBJ1-1; abundance: few; CDR3nt: TGTGCCAGCTCACCAGAAAGGACAGCTGAAGCTTTCTTT; CDR3aa: CASSPERTAEAFF
v_gene: TRBV19; d_gene: TRBD1; j_gene: TRBJ1-5; abundance: .; CDR3nt: TGTGCCAGTAGTATAGAACAGGGGGCGAATCAGCCCCAGCATTTT; CDR3aa: CASSIEQGANQPQHF
v_gene: TRBV9; d_gene: .; j_gene: TRBJ2-7; abundance: .; CDR3nt: TGTGCCAGCAGCGTAGCGGAAAGGGGCGAGCAGTACTTC; CDR3aa: CASSVAERGEQYF
v_gene: TRBV28; d_gene: .; j_gene: TRBJ1-4; abundance: .; CDR3nt: TGTGCCAGCATTTGGAGCGGGACATCAAATGAAAAACTGTTTTTT; CDR3aa: CASIWSGTSNEKLFF
v_gene: TRBV7-2; d_gene: TRBD2; j_gene: TRBJ2-1; abundance: .; CDR3nt: TGTGCCAGCAGCTCGGGACTAGCGGGATCCTACAATGAGCAGTTCTTC; CDR3aa: CASSSGLAGSYNEQFF
v_gene: TRBV7-8; d_gene: .; j_gene: TRBJ1-2; abundance: .; CDR3nt: TGTGCCAGCACCTTAGGAGCCACCTCCTATGGCTACACCTTC; CDR3aa: CASTLGATSYGYTF
v_gene: TRBV6-5; d_gene: TRBD2; j_gene: TRBJ2-1; abundance: .; CDR3nt: TGTGCCAGTTACTCGGGGGGGCCGATTGGTGAGCAGTTCTTC; CDR3aa: CASYSGGPIGEQFF
v_gene: TRBV6-5; d_gene: .; j_gene: TRBJ2-5; abundance: .; CDR3nt: TGTGCCAGCAGAAGCCTGGAGACCCAGTACTTC; CDR3aa: CASRSLETQYF